This T cell receptor (beta chain) was captured by sequencing in a study of blood T cell repertoires in COVID-19 (dated by TCRdb to 2018 to 2021). At the level of the whole study: Samples from collaborators originated in the United States, Italy and Spain and spanned both the acute and convalescent phases of COVID-19. The prospective study material was composed of cDNA or gDNA derived from T cells, B-cell-depleted T cells, or PBMCs. Subjects who had been exposed to COVID-19, were actively infected with it, or had recovered from it provided the deeply sampled blood TCRbeta repertoires that made up the dataset. The repertoires were released in a freely available public database meant as a resource for research on the immune response to SARS-CoV-2. Samples were obtained from the ongoing ImmuneRACE study (first 160 participants) and from over 1,000 subjects provided by 6 global collaborators. Nearly every sample came with metadata listing a de-identified subject ID, COVID-19 status, age in years and sex. Where HLA class I and class II types were available, the types were taken from metadata supplied by the sample provider, not from assay-based typing. Study-wide conclusions, independent of this receptor: Clinical and demographic metadata were provided uncurated, with the amount varying by source and participant.

TCRbeta CDR3 regions were amplified from genomic DNA by means of the immunoSEQ Assay, a bias-controlled multiplex PCR. On the authors' methods: Within the assay, amplification of reference gene primers was used to estimate how many nucleated cells each sample contained. To quantify the absolute abundance of each unique TCRbeta CDR3 rearrangement, sequence reads were collapsed and filtered. For each sample, productive Simpson clonality was calculated by taking the square root of Simpson's diversity index across productive rearrangements. Not all clones reach the TCRdb copy of this immuneACCESS table, which keeps in-frame sequences only. Checked studies attribute under half of the gap to unresolved V genes and leave the rest unexplained. That table is the source of V, J and clone size, and D and trimming were worked out from the DNA. Counted in this sample were 200,000 or so clones; 84% of them appeared once. The top ten clonotypes cover about an eighth of the sample.

This clone was counted a few times. The antigen it binds to is not known. Base qualities were left out, and no much larger clone turns up one base away. The collaborating institutions used their own protocols to collect whole blood in K2EDTA tubes. For TCRbeta analysis, collaborators shipped samples as frozen whole blood, isolated PBMCs, or DNA extracted from either of those sample types. CDR3 length: 15 amino acids, cysteine to phenylalanine. Only the CDR3 region is kept as DNA, spanning 45 bases read in frame from base 1. Relative to germline, V is 4 bases shorter and J is 7 bases shorter, with 17 bases between their ends. The germline V gene encodes CDR1 MNHEY and CDR2 SVGAGI.

The chain uses TRBV6-5 and TRBJ1-5; the D segment could be TRBD1, given 5 matching bases. The specimen was peripheral blood. The sequence was collected from a young man with active or convalescent COVID-19. The DNA sequence reads TGTGCCAGCAGTTGGGCTCGGGGGACGCGGCAGCCCCAGCATTTT. This gives the protein CASSWARGTRQPQHF.